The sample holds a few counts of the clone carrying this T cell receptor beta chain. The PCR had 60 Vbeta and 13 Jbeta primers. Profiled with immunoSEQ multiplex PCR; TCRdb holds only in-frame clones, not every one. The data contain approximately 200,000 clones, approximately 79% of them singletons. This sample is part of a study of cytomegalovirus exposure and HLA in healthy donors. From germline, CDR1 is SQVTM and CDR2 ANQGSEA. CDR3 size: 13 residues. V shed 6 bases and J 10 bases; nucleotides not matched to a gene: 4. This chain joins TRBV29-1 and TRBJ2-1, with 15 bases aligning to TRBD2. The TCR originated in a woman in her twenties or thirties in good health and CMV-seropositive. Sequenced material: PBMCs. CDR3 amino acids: CSVRGLAGGEQFF. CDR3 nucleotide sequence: TGCAGCGTCCGCGGACTAGCGGGAGGGGAGCAGTTCTTC.